This T cell receptor beta chain comes out of a study of T-cell memory formation after mild COVID-19. Broader study findings: Within pre-infection memory, some responding clones were found, suggesting cross-reactive memory joined.

This CDR3 region has 14 residues. CDR1 and CDR2 (germline): MNHEY, SVGEGT. Trimming pared 4 bases from V and 9 bases from J, leaving 16 bases between. A note on this clonotype: The antigen remains undetermined.

In TCRdb, the 5' RACE reads were re-called with MiXCR into one record per CDR3 protein. Among 270,000 or so distinct CDR3 sequences listed, roughly 18% were seen once. The V gene is TRBV6-2 or TRBV6-3, the J gene TRBJ2-1; TRBD2 is a possible D gene (6 bases). This sequence originates from a man between 18 and 29 years old who had mild COVID-19 (a few samples of this study predate the infection). Cell type and time point are not known. What was sequenced was PBMCs or a T cell subset sorted from them (not recorded which). The CDR3 reads CASSSILTGGEQFF. CDR3 nucleotide sequence: TGTGCCAGCAGTTCCATACTCACCGGGGGTGAGCAGTTCTTC.